One and the same sample provided the 28 T cell receptor beta chains below, sequenced in a study of cytomegalovirus exposure and HLA in healthy donors. Generated by immunoSEQ multiplex PCR, the TCRdb table keeps only in-frame clones and is missing some. The sample has around 190,000 clones, 81% seen once. Material: PBMCs. The receptor set was obtained from a woman younger than 45 in good health and CMV-seronegative.

The V and J genes are TRBV5-1 and TRBJ2-2; 7 nucleotides align to TRBD2. V was clipped by 1 base and J by 1 base; unmatched bases: 1. The germline gives CDR1 SGHRS, CDR2 YFSETQ. The CDR3 contains 15 residues. The CDR3 is CASSLSGGNTGELFF. The CDR3 coding sequence is TGCGCCAGCAGCTTGTCGGGGGGGAACACCGGGGAGCTGTTTTTT.

The chain employs TRBV7-2 and TRBJ1-6, with D uncertain. V shed 5 bases and J shed 9 bases, with 8 bases lying between them. Germline CDR1 SGHTA, CDR2 FQGNSA. The CDR3 covers 12 residues. CDR3 coding DNA: TGTGCCAGCAGCCGGGATCCTTCACCCCTCCACTTT. It yields the protein CASSRDPSPLHF.

This chain joins TRBV6-5 and TRBJ1-3, with a possible D match to TRBD1 (5 bases). The CDR3 consists of 13 residues. Germline assignment: CDR1 MNHEY and CDR2 SVGAGI. Trimming cost V 7 bases and J 2 bases, with 9 bases left between them. The chain's CDR3 is CASNTGPGNTIYF. The CDR3 DNA reads as TGTGCCAGCAATACAGGTCCTGGAAACACCATATATTTT.

J is TRBJ2-6 and V is TRBV5-1; TRBD2 is a possible D gene (6 bases). The CDR3 is 17 amino acids. CDR1 is SGHRS and CDR2 is YFSETQ in the germline V gene. Trimming took off 4 bases at V and 2 bases at J, with 16 bases between the two ends. The CDR3, as DNA: TGCGCCAGCAGCCCTCAGTGGGGAGGCACTGGGGCCAACGTCCTGACTTTC. Amino acids: CASSPQWGGTGANVLTF. Based on the CDR3 plus reference TRBV5-1 and TRBJ2-6, the full variable domain is KAGVTQTPRYLIKTRGQQVTLSCSPISGHRSVSWYQQTPGQGLQFLFEYFSETQRNKGNFPGRFSGRQFSNSRSEMNVSTLELGDSALYLCASSPQWGGTGANVLTFGAGSRLTVL.

The rearrangement uses TRBV5-4 and TRBJ2-7; D is undetermined. CDR3 length equals 13 residues. CDR1 is SGHNT, CDR2 YYREEE, per germline (reference sequence). Trimming removed 3 bases at V and 0 bases at J, with 7 bases between. CDR3 amino acids: CASSSPSSYEQYF. The CDR3 nucleotides are TGTGCCAGCAGCTCGCCTAGCTCCTACGAGCAGTACTTC.

The chain recombines TRBV4-1 with TRBJ2-2; tentative D call: TRBD1 (6 bases). The germline gives CDR1 MGHRA, CDR2 YSYEKL. The CDR3 sequence is 15 residues long. Trimming shortened V by 2 bases and J by 1 base, and 8 bases separated the two germline ends. The CDR3 bases are TGCGCCAGCAGCCAACTGGACAGGAACACCGGGGAGCTGTTTTTT. This gives the protein CASSQLDRNTGELFF.

The chain links TRBV5-6 to TRBJ2-3, with D possibly matching TRBD2 (5 bases). Trimming removed 0 bases at V and 1 base at J, with 12 bases between. This CDR3 contains 16 residues. Germline CDR1 SGHDT, CDR2 YYEEEE. CDR3 bases: TGTGCCAGCAGCTTGGTGCTAGCCGGGGGCACAGATACGCAGTATTTT. It codes for CASSLVLAGGTDTQYF.

This clone was recorded a few times. This chain joins TRBV28 and TRBJ1-2, with unresolved D. CDR1 is MDHEN and CDR2 is SYDVKM in the germline V gene. The CDR3 is 11 residues long. Trimming cost V 2 bases and J 4 bases, with 2 bases left between them. CDR3 nucleotides: TGTGCCAGCAGTTTACGCTATGGCTACACCTTC. Translated: CASSLRYGYTF.

This clone was observed a handful of times. The gene calls are TRBV6-5 and TRBJ1-2; D is unclear. V lost 6 bases, J lost 7 bases, and 18 bases lay in between. This CDR3 spans 14 amino acids. Germline assignment: CDR1 MNHEY and CDR2 SVGAGI. CDR3 in DNA: TGTGCCAGCAGGCAAGCCAGTCGATCGGGTGGCTACACCTTC. It is translated as CASRQASRSGGYTF.

The chain combines TRBV28 with TRBJ2-3, with 14 bases identical to TRBD2. V dropped 5 bases and J dropped 7; count of bases not matched to a gene: 5. The length of the CDR3 is 15 residues. The germline CDR1 and CDR2 sequences are MDHEN and SYDVKM. The CDR3 DNA reads TGTGCCAGCAGTCCCGGGACTAGCGGGGGCTATACGCAGTATTTT. The encoded protein is CASSPGTSGGYTQYF.

This clone was seen more than once but under ten times. The rearrangement uses TRBV4-1 and TRBJ1-2, with D possibly TRBD1 on 5 matching bases. V dropped 2 bases and J dropped 4 bases, with 11 bases sitting between them. The germline gives CDR1 MGHRA, CDR2 YSYEKL. CDR3 length: 14 amino acids. In nucleotides, the CDR3 is TGCGCCAGCAGCCAATCTGGGGCCTCCTATGGCTACACCTTC. This sequence encodes CASSQSGASYGYTF.

The chain employs TRBV10-3 and TRBJ1-5; D is perhaps TRBD1 (6 bases). Germline CDR1 and CDR2: ENHRY and SYGVKD. The CDR3 loop spans 15 amino acids. V shed 4 bases and J shed 1 base, with 11 bases lying between them. The CDR3 coding sequence is TGTGCCATCAGTGGGGGAGACAGGAGCAATCAGCCCCAGCATTTT. Translated: CAISGGDRSNQPQHF.

The chain combines TRBV27 with TRBJ1-6, with 10 bases aligning to TRBD1. The V gene's germline CDR1 is MNHEY and CDR2 SMNVEV (reference sequence). V dropped 5 bases and J dropped 11; count of bases not matched to a gene: 15. This CDR3 region has 17 residues. CDR3 sequence reads: CASSPGQGRSRRTPLHF. The CDR3 DNA is TGTGCCAGCAGTCCGGGACAGGGGCGGTCCCGGAGGACACCCCTCCACTTT.

The rearrangement links TRBV29-1 to TRBJ2-3; D may be TRBD2 (5 bases). The V end lost 7 bases, the J end lost 0 bases, and 5 bases lay between the germline ends. The CDR3 loop spans 11 amino acids. Germline lookup yields CDR1 SQVTM and CDR2 ANQGSEA. The CDR3 sequence is CSGGSTDTQYF. The CDR3 region has the DNA TGCAGCGGAGGGAGCACAGATACGCAGTATTTT.

This sequence joins TRBV6-1 and TRBJ1-2, with D maybe TRBD1 (6 bases). Germline-derived CDR1 and CDR2 are MNHNS and SASEGT. Trimming removed 2 bases at V and 3 bases at J, with 7 bases between. The CDR3 has 13 residues. CDR3 in amino acids: CASSEQGHYGYTF. In DNA form, the CDR3 reads TGTGCCAGCAGTGAACAGGGGCACTATGGCTACACCTTC.

The chain carries TRBV14 and TRBJ1-1, with 10 bases identical to TRBD1. Germline-derived CDR1 and CDR2 are SGHDN and FVKESK. The CDR3 loop spans 16 amino acids. The V and J ends lost 2 bases and 5 bases, in that order; junction bases with no gene match: 8. The CDR3 loop is CASSQRTGGLWTEAFF. The CDR3 coding sequence is TGTGCCAGCAGCCAAAGGACAGGGGGATTATGGACTGAAGCTTTCTTT.

The V gene is TRBV7-9, the J gene TRBJ2-1; 10 bases are shared with TRBD2. CDR1 is SEHNR, CDR2 FQNEAQ, per germline (reference sequence). The CDR3 covers 15 residues. V shed 0 bases and J 5 bases; nucleotides not matched to a gene: 1. As DNA, the CDR3 is TGTGCCAGCAGCTTAGCTAGCGGGGGGCACAATGAGCAGTTCTTC. Encoded protein: CASSLASGGHNEQFF.

The chain combines TRBV6-5 with TRBJ2-6, with TRBD1 identical over 7 bases. After removal of 6 bases from V and 1 base from J, the junction contained 0 bases not matched to a gene. Looked up from germline, CDR1 is MNHEY and CDR2 is SVGAGI. This CDR3 spans 14 amino acids. The CDR3 reads CASRQGSGANVLTF. In DNA, the CDR3 is TGTGCCAGCAGACAGGGGTCTGGGGCCAACGTCCTGACTTTC.

CDR3 coding DNA: TGCAGCGTGGGACAGGGGGGAAGATTAGGCAATCAGCCCCAGCATTTT. It yields the protein CSVGQGGRLGNQPQHF. The V call is TRBV29-1, the J call TRBJ1-5; 11 bases are shared with TRBD1. V gave up 6 bases and J gave up 2 bases; unmatched junction bases: 9. CDR1 SQVTM and CDR2 ANQGSEA come from the germline V gene. The CDR3 runs 16 residues.

The V call is TRBV7-7, the J call TRBJ2-5; 8 bases align to TRBD2. Germline V lookup: CDR1 SSHAT, CDR2 FNYEAQ (reference sequence). The CDR3 is 12 amino acids. Trimming took 5 bases from V and 5 from J; bases not matched to a gene: 1. In DNA, the CDR3 is TGTGCCAGCAGCCGGGGGGGGGAGACCCAGTACTTC. This encodes CASSRGGETQYF.

This rearrangement joins TRBV5-1 to TRBJ2-3; D perhaps matches TRBD1 (5 bases). From germline, CDR1 is SGHRS and CDR2 YFSETQ. The CDR3 is 15 amino acids. V was pared by 0 bases and J by 5 bases, with 13 bases between. The CDR3 coding sequence is TGCGCCAGCAGCTTGGACAGGCCGTGGGTAGATACGCAGTATTTT. Translating it yields CASSLDRPWVDTQYF.

The J gene is TRBJ2-3, the V gene TRBV9, with TRBD2 identical over 10 bases. The CDR3 extends over 13 amino acids. Germline lookup yields CDR1 SGDLS and CDR2 YYNGEE. V lost 6 bases and J lost 11; bases outside the gene matches: 9. CDR3: CASTPSSGGVQYF. The CDR3 DNA reads TGTGCCAGCACTCCTTCTAGCGGGGGAGTGCAGTATTTT.

The V gene is TRBV5-1, the J gene TRBJ1-3, with 7 bases identical to TRBD1. Germline V gene sequence: CDR1 SGHRS, CDR2 YFSETQ. V dropped 4 bases and J dropped 0; count of bases not matched to a gene: 10. CDR3 size: 17 residues. Here the CDR3 reads CASSRLPTGNSGNTIYF. CDR3 sequence (DNA): TGCGCCAGCAGCCGCCTACCGACAGGGAACTCTGGAAACACCATATATTTT. The entire variable domain, with the rest obtained from reference TRBV5-1 and TRBJ1-3, is as follows: KAGVTQTPRYLIKTRGQQVTLSCSPISGHRSVSWYQQTPGQGLQFLFEYFSETQRNKGNFPGRFSGRQFSNSRSEMNVSTLELGDSALYLCASSRLPTGNSGNTIYFGEGSWLTVV.

The V and J genes are TRBV30 and TRBJ1-2; D is uncertain. This CDR3 is built from 14 residues. Germline V gives CDR1 GTSNPN, CDR2 SVGIG (reference sequence). In DNA, the CDR3 is TGTGCTACTTCTGGGAGCAATGCTAACTATGGCTACACCTTC. It codes for CATSGSNANYGYTF.

The chain employs TRBV6-5 and TRBJ1-2, with 12 bases lining up with TRBD1. Germline CDR1 is MNHEY and CDR2 is SVGAGI. The CDR3 is made up of 16 amino acids. J gave up 6 bases and V 0 bases, and 5 bases lay outside the gene matches. The CDR3 sequence is CASSYSPGQGANGYTF. The CDR3 nucleotides are TGTGCCAGCAGTTACTCACCGGGACAGGGGGCGAATGGCTACACCTTC.

This clone was counted ten times or more. CDR3 residues: CASSTGGDEKLFF. As DNA, the CDR3 is TGTGCCAGCAGTACAGGGGGGGATGAAAAACTGTTTTTT. The chain has TRBV27 and TRBJ1-4, with 8 positions matching TRBD1. This CDR3 region has 13 residues. CDR1 is MNHEY, CDR2 SMNVEV, per germline (reference sequence). V shed 5 bases, J shed 6 bases, and the junction held 2 bases outside the gene matches.

The chain uses TRBV18 and TRBJ1-2; 7 nucleotides agree with TRBD1. J lost 2 bases, V lost 6 bases, and 6 bases had no gene match. This CDR3 contains 14 residues. Germline V gives CDR1 KGHSH, CDR2 LQKENI. The CDR3 here is CASSSGQTNYGYTF. The DNA of the CDR3 is TGTGCCAGCTCGTCGGGACAGACAAACTATGGCTACACCTTC.

V and J are TRBV19 and TRBJ2-3; 7 bases are shared with TRBD1. The CDR3 has 17 amino acids. The germline V gene has CDR1 LNHDA and CDR2 SQIVND (reference sequence). After removal of 4 bases from V and 0 bases from J, the junction contained 10 bases not matched to a gene. CDR3 nucleotide sequence: TGTGCCAGTAGTACTGATCAGGGGGTGTCGAGCACAGATACGCAGTATTTT. It is translated as CASSTDQGVSSTDTQYF.